The sample holds many counts of the clone carrying this TCR beta chain. Its antigen is currently unknown. The source of the sample is a study of T cells after yellow fever vaccination. Study context: With SMART-Seq v4 Ultra Low Input, the fractions containing low cell numbers were prepared. General study results and limits: Clonotypes shared by both compartments, CD4 and CD8, made up a small share. Secondary responses were weaker yet peaked faster, day 5 versus 15. Abundant clonotypes from the bulk population could contaminate FACS-sorted repertoires.

The germline V and J ends were trimmed by 4 bases and 11 bases, with 21 bases remaining between them. Germline V lookup: CDR1 SGHTA, CDR2 FQGTGA. This CDR3 comprises 15 residues. TCRdb processed the 5' RACE reads anew with MiXCR; each CDR3 protein has one entry. The data show a few hundred thousand distinct CDR3 sequences, 6.9% seen once. The specimen comprised CD4+ T cells sorted from PBMCs, sampled 15 days after the yellow fever booster vaccination. The source of this sequence is a man between 25 and 39 years old who received the YFV17D yellow fever vaccine. This chain connects TRBV7-3 to TRBJ2-1, with D perhaps TRBD1 (5 bases). This CDR3 reads CASSSQTGSGAKQFF. For the CDR3, the DNA is TGTGCCAGCAGCTCCCAGACGGGTAGTGGGGCGAAGCAGTTCTTC.